This T cell receptor beta chain was identified in a study of blood T cell repertoires in COVID-19. Profiled with immunoSEQ multiplex PCR; TCRdb holds only in-frame clones, not every one. The sample has 200,000 to 250,000 clones, around 80% seen once. The sample was peripheral blood. The TCR sequence derives from a woman in her sixties who had recovered from COVID-19.

The DNA for the CDR3 is TGTGCCAGCAGTCGGTTTAACTATGGCTACACCTTC. Amino acids: CASSRFNYGYTF. The chain uses TRBV2 and TRBJ1-2; D ambiguous. CDR1 is SNHLY and CDR2 is FYNNEI in the germline V gene. The CDR3 consists of 12 residues. Trimming took 5 bases from V and 1 from J, leaving 5 bases between them. Using reference TRBV2 and TRBJ1-2 for the parts outside the CDR3, the full variable domain is EPEVTQTPSHQVTQMGQEVILRCVPISNHLYFYWYRQILGQKVEFLVSFYNNEISEKSEIFDDQFSVERPDGSNFTLKIRSTKLEDSAMYFCASSRFNYGYTFGSGTRLTVV.